What follows are 23 T cell receptor beta chains derived from one specimen sequenced in a study. From the 5' RACE reads, TCRdb called clonotypes with MiXCR, one entry per CDR3 protein. This sample has about 8,200 distinct CDR3 sequences, with 65% to 70% found just once. What was sequenced was tumor-infiltrating naive CD4+ T cells sorted from the breast tumor. The subset: naive CD4+ T cells, CD4+CD45RA+CD25-. The receptors derive from a female donor with breast cancer.

This clonotype was observed a few times. The V gene is TRBV6-5, the J gene TRBJ2-5; 7 bases match TRBD2. V lost 6 bases to trimming and J lost 4 bases; unmatched junction nucleotides: 5. The germline gives CDR1 MNHEY, CDR2 SVGAGI. The CDR3 sequence is 13 residues long. The CDR3 here is CASRGSGAETQYF. The CDR3 DNA sequence: TGTGCCAGCAGAGGGAGCGGGGCAGAGACCCAGTACTTC.

A note on this clonotype: Compared with germline, one end of the junction differs, possibly owing to a read error. J is TRBJ2-3 and V is TRBV11-2, with 9 bases aligning to TRBD1. The germline V gene has CDR1 SGHAT and CDR2 FQNNGV. This CDR3 is 15 amino acids long. CDR3 sequence reads: CASSLELTGGWTQYF. The DNA of the CDR3 is TGCGCCAGCAGCTTAGAACTGACAGGGGGGTGGACGCAGTATTTT.

The V gene is TRBV12-2, the J gene TRBJ1-2. TRBV12-2 corresponds to a pseudogene. The CDR3 runs 15 residues. Written as DNA, the CDR3 is TGTGCAAGTCGCTTAGTTACGGGTTCCGACTATGGCTACACCTTC. Translation: CASRLVTGSDYGYTF.

This clonotype was counted once. The junction does not match germline at one end; this may be a read error. The CDR3 coding sequence is TGCGCCGGCAGCCAAGATTCCGGGCGCGCCTACAATGAGCAGTTCTTC. Its translation: CAGSQDSGRAYNEQFF. V usage is TRBV4-1 and J usage is TRBJ2-1; no reliable D call. The germline gives CDR1 MGHRA, CDR2 YSYEKL. This CDR3 is built from 16 residues.

The CDR3 is CASSFMGGNTEAFF. CDR3 coding DNA: TGTGCCAGCAGCTTTATGGGGGGGAACACTGAAGCTTTCTTT. J is TRBJ1-1 and V is TRBV7-9; perhaps TRBD1 as D (5 bases). CDR1 and CDR2 (germline): SEHNR, FQNEAQ (reference sequence). The CDR3 is made up of 14 amino acids. With 3 bases removed from V and 1 base from J, the gap between germline ends came to 9 bases.

To note about this clonotype: The junction departs from the called germline gene at one end, perhaps through a read error. The J gene is TRBJ2-7, the V gene TRBV7-9, with unresolved D. Germline values: CDR1 SEHNR, CDR2 FQNEAQ (reference sequence). This CDR3 is built from 15 residues. The CDR3 DNA reads as TGTGCCAGCAGCTTAGACGCTCAAAGATCCTACAAGCAGTACTTC. This codes for CASSLDAQRSYKQYF.

The CDR3 coding sequence is TGCAGTGCTAGTCGGACAGGGGGGAGGAATGAGCAGTTCTTC. This sequence encodes CSASRTGGRNEQFF. This sequence joins TRBV20-1 and TRBJ2-1; TRBD1 aligns across 10 bases. The trim removed 3 bases at V and 7 bases at J, leaving 6 bases unmatched. The CDR3 contains 14 residues. The V gene's germline CDR1 is DFQATT and CDR2 SNEGSKA (reference sequence).

The V and J genes are TRBV7-2 and TRBJ2-3; no definite D call. V shed 2 bases and J shed 0 bases, with 0 bases lying between them. Germline V lookup: CDR1 SGHTA, CDR2 FQGNSA. The CDR3 is 12 residues long. The CDR3: CASSLSTDTQYF. CDR3 coding DNA: TGTGCCAGCAGCTTAAGCACAGATACGCAGTATTTT. Variable domain in full (rest from reference TRBV7-2 and TRBJ2-3): GAGVSQSPSNKVTEKGKDVELRCDPISGHTALYWYRQSLGQGLEFLIYFQGNSAPDKSGLPSDRFSAERTGGSVSTLTIQRTQQEDSAVYLCASSLSTDTQYFGPGTRLTVL.

The genes are TRBV27 and TRBJ1-5; possible D gene TRBD1, 5 bases. With 2 bases removed from V and 3 bases from J, the gap between germline ends came to 8 bases. Germline assignment: CDR1 MNHEY and CDR2 SMNVEV (reference sequence). There are 14 residues in the CDR3. CDR3 in amino acids: CASSLKGPNQPQHF. For the CDR3, the DNA is TGTGCCAGCAGTTTAAAGGGGCCCAATCAGCCCCAGCATTTT.

The chain uses TRBV5-4 and TRBJ2-5; a possible D gene is TRBD2 (7 bases). This CDR3 contains 15 residues. The germline V gene has CDR1 SGHNT and CDR2 YYREEE (reference sequence). Trimming removed 0 bases at V and 2 bases at J, with 11 bases between. The CDR3 protein is CASSLAGGGQETQYF. For the CDR3, the DNA is TGTGCCAGCAGCTTGGCGGGGGGCGGACAAGAGACCCAGTACTTC. The variable domain in full, with the rest retrieved from reference TRBV5-4 and TRBJ2-5, is ETGVTQSPTHLIKTRGQQVTLRCSSQSGHNTVSWYQQALGQGPQFIFQYYREEENGRGNFPPRFSGLQFPNYSSELNVNALELDDSALYLCASSLAGGGQETQYFGPGTRLLVL.

A single count supports this clonotype. The chain employs TRBV20-1 and TRBJ2-7, with 10 bases matching TRBD1. V lost 5 bases, J lost 3 bases, and 7 bases stayed unmatched. The CDR3 loop spans 14 amino acids. Germline V gives CDR1 DFQATT, CDR2 SNEGSKA (reference sequence). CDR3 in DNA: TGCAGTGCTCGAGGGGACAGGGGTTACTACGAGCAGTACTTC. Translating it yields CSARGDRGYYEQYF.

The chain carries TRBV5-5 and TRBJ1-6; maybe TRBD1 (5 bases). The V end lost 5 bases, the J end lost 9 bases, and 15 bases lay between the germline ends. Germline values: CDR1 SGHKS, CDR2 YYEKEE (reference sequence). The CDR3 has 14 amino acids. This chain's CDR3 is CASSPGLVGSPLHF. In nucleotides, the CDR3 is TGTGCCAGCAGTCCGGGACTTGTAGGTTCACCCCTCCACTTT.

The V and J genes are TRBV7-6 and TRBJ2-3; 9 positions match TRBD2. CDR1 SGHVS and CDR2 FNYEAQ come from the germline V gene. With 1 base clipped from V and 9 bases from J, the junction kept 11 bases outside the gene matches. The CDR3 loop spans 16 amino acids. The CDR3 coding sequence is TGTGCCAGCAGCTTAGTTGGGAGTAGCGGGAGATACACGCAGTATTTT. Encoded protein: CASSLVGSSGRYTQYF.

The chain links TRBV20-1 to TRBJ2-3; D not resolved. The germline V and J ends were trimmed by 1 base and 4 bases, with 9 bases remaining between them. CDR3 length: 13 residues. From germline, CDR1 is DFQATT and CDR2 SNEGSKA (reference sequence). CDR3 in amino acids: CSARAWSPDTQYF. CDR3 bases: TGCAGTGCTAGAGCCTGGAGCCCAGATACGCAGTATTTT.

The chain is built from TRBV12-3 or TRBV12-4 and TRBJ2-6; no definite D call. V lost 0 bases to trimming and J lost 0 bases, with 3 bases between them. The CDR3 is 15 residues long. The CDR3 protein is CASSLAGSGANVLTF. For the CDR3, the DNA is TGTGCCAGCAGTTTAGCAGGCTCTGGGGCCAACGTCCTGACTTTC.

This rearrangement joins TRBV20-1 to TRBJ2-3, with 11 nucleotides matching TRBD2. Germline trimming cut 6 bases from V and 2 bases from J; bases unmatched to any gene: 7. CDR3 length: 15 residues. Looked up from germline, CDR1 is DFQATT and CDR2 is SNEGSKA (reference sequence). This chain's CDR3 is CSARGTSGYTDTQYF. CDR3 sequence (DNA): TGCAGTGCACGGGGGACTAGCGGATACACAGATACGCAGTATTTT.

This chain uses TRBV5-1 with TRBJ1-2, with TRBD1 identical over 7 bases. The length of the CDR3 is 13 residues. CDR1 and CDR2 from the germline V gene are SGHRS and YFSETQ. V gave up 0 bases and J gave up 4 bases; unmatched junction bases: 0. DNA of the CDR3: TGCGCCAGCAGCTTGGGGGACAGCTATGGCTACACCTTC. This gives the protein CASSLGDSYGYTF.

The rearrangement joins TRBV20-1 to TRBJ1-1; perhaps TRBD1 as D (6 bases). Between the trimmed V and J ends, which lost 0 bases and 4 bases, there was a span of 18 bases. This CDR3 spans 16 amino acids. Germline V gives CDR1 DFQATT, CDR2 SNEGSKA (reference sequence). This CDR3 reads CSARDAARGPGTEAFF. The CDR3 DNA is TGCAGTGCTAGAGATGCAGCCAGGGGTCCGGGCACTGAAGCTTTCTTT.

The chain combines TRBV5-1 with TRBJ2-1; 9 bases fit TRBD1. The germline V gene encodes CDR1 SGHRS and CDR2 YFSETQ. J gave up 8 bases and V 1 base, and 10 bases lay outside the gene matches. This CDR3 contains 16 residues. The CDR3 coding sequence is TGCGCCAGCAGCTTGTCTATGGGGACAGGGTTGGATGAGCAGTTCTTC. Protein product: CASSLSMGTGLDEQFF. The whole variable domain, filled in from reference TRBV5-1 and TRBJ2-1, reads KAGVTQTPRYLIKTRGQQVTLSCSPISGHRSVSWYQQTPGQGLQFLFEYFSETQRNKGNFPGRFSGRQFSNSRSEMNVSTLELGDSALYLCASSLSMGTGLDEQFFGPGTRLTVL.

The chain uses TRBV5-1 and TRBJ2-7; 7 bases fit TRBD1. Germline CDR1 and CDR2: SGHRS and YFSETQ. This CDR3 comprises 16 residues. The junction had 11 bases not matched to a gene; V was cut back by 4 bases and J by 1 base. The DNA for the CDR3 is TGCGCCAGCAGCCTACGACCGGGACAGCCTTCCTACGAGCAGTACTTC. Protein product: CASSLRPGQPSYEQYF.

This clonotype was picked up a small number of times. The chain has TRBV29-1 and TRBJ2-3; the match to TRBD2 covers 7 bases. Losses at the gene ends were 6 bases for V and 2 bases for J; bases not matched to a gene: 5. This CDR3 is built from 13 residues. CDR1 SQVTM and CDR2 ANQGSEA come from the germline V gene. The CDR3 bases are TGCAGCGTAGGAGGGAGGGTCACAGATACGCAGTATTTT. Translated, it gives CSVGGRVTDTQYF.

CDR3 coding DNA: TGTGCCAGCAGCCAAGAGAGGAAGGCCCCGGGGCGCCTAAGCTCTGGAAACACCATATATTTT. This gives the protein CASSQERKAPGRLSSGNTIYF. V is TRBV4-2 and J is TRBJ1-3; D is perhaps TRBD1 (5 bases). The CDR3 length is 21 residues. Trimming took off 0 bases at V and 0 bases at J, with 24 bases between the two ends. Germline CDR1 LGHNA, CDR2 YNFKEQ.

The chain employs TRBV4-1 and TRBJ2-7; 9 bases are shared with TRBD1. Germline CDR1 reads MGHRA; CDR2 reads YSYEKL. V dropped 3 bases and J dropped 0; count of bases not matched to a gene: 6. CDR3 length: 16 amino acids. The CDR3 loop reads CASSQYGTGSSYEQYF. The CDR3 DNA reads as TGCGCCAGCAGCCAGTACGGGACAGGGAGCTCCTACGAGCAGTACTTC.